The rows below give T cell receptor beta chains drawn from one sample of a study of beta chain features in type 1 diabetes. Data came from immunoSEQ multiplex PCR; TCRdb stores just in-frame clones and leaves some out. This table has some 240,000 clones, 16% appearing once. The specimen was naive CD4+ T cells from blood. The receptors here all came from a man in his thirties or forties with type 1 diabetes. Both conserved end residues are part of each CDR3. D genes are given only for firm matches. Only part of the rows carry a size: once, few, many, or a class if the clone is expanded.

v_call: TRBV2
cdr3_length: 13
clone_size: -
j_call: TRBJ2-5
d_call: -
cdr3_nt: TGTGCCAGCAGTGCACAGGGCATGGAGACCCAGTACTTC
cdr3_aa: CASSAQGMETQYF

v_call: TRBV7-2
cdr3_length: 14
clone_size: few
j_call: TRBJ2-1
d_call: TRBD2
cdr3_nt: TGTGCCAGGAAACTAGCGTTGTCCTACAATGAGCAGTTCTTC
cdr3_aa: CARKLALSYNEQFF

v_call: TRBV29-1
cdr3_length: 11
clone_size: few
j_call: TRBJ2-1
d_call: -
cdr3_nt: TGCAGCGTTCAGGAGGCAGGGAGAATGATCTTC
cdr3_aa: CSVQEAGRMIF

v_call: TRBV7-9
cdr3_length: 13
clone_size: -
j_call: TRBJ1-2
d_call: TRBD1
cdr3_nt: TGTGCCAGCAGCCTCACAGGGGGCGATGGCTACACCTTC
cdr3_aa: CASSLTGGDGYTF

v_call: TRBV4-3
cdr3_length: 17
clone_size: few
j_call: TRBJ2-5
d_call: TRBD2
cdr3_nt: TGCGCCAGCAGCCAAGATCTCACTAGCGGGAGCGGAGAGACCCAGTACTTC
cdr3_aa: CASSQDLTSGSGETQYF

v_call: TRBV5-4
cdr3_length: 13
clone_size: -
j_call: TRBJ2-4
d_call: -
cdr3_nt: TGTGCCAGCAGCTTTGAGGGCCCGGACATTCAGTACTTC
cdr3_aa: CASSFEGPDIQYF

v_call: TRBV5-1
cdr3_length: 16
clone_size: -
j_call: TRBJ2-1
d_call: -
cdr3_nt: TGCGCCAGCAGCTTTGGGGACGTCGAGGGCCACAATGAGCAGTTCTTC
cdr3_aa: CASSFGDVEGHNEQFF

v_call: TRBV7-2
cdr3_length: 14
clone_size: -
j_call: TRBJ2-5
d_call: -
cdr3_nt: TGTGCCAGCAGCTTGGGCCTGCACCAAGAGACCCAGTACTTC
cdr3_aa: CASSLGLHQETQYF

v_call: TRBV5-4
cdr3_length: 13
clone_size: few
j_call: TRBJ2-3
d_call: -
cdr3_nt: TGTGCCAGCAGCTTGAGCCCTACAGATACGCAGTATTTT
cdr3_aa: CASSLSPTDTQYF

v_call: TRBV7-2
cdr3_length: 12
clone_size: few
j_call: TRBJ1-2
d_call: -
cdr3_nt: TGTGCCAGCAGCCAGATCAACTATGGCTACACCTTC
cdr3_aa: CASSQINYGYTF

v_call: TRBV21-1
cdr3_length: 11
clone_size: -
j_call: TRBJ1-2
d_call: -
cdr3_nt: TGTGCCAACATGACAGGGAATGGCTACACCTTC
cdr3_aa: CANMTGNGYTF

v_call: TRBV10-3
cdr3_length: 17
clone_size: -
j_call: TRBJ2-3
d_call: -
cdr3_nt: TGTGCCATCAGTGTCAGCGGGACATCTCCTCCCACAGATACGCAGTATTTT
cdr3_aa: CAISVSGTSPPTDTQYF

v_call: TRBV30
cdr3_length: 13
clone_size: -
j_call: TRBJ2-1
d_call: TRBD1
cdr3_nt: TGTGCCTGGAGGCGGGACAGGGACAATGAGCAGTTCTTC
cdr3_aa: CAWRRDRDNEQFF

v_call: TRBV23-1
cdr3_length: 17
clone_size: -
j_call: TRBJ2-7
d_call: TRBD2
cdr3_nt: TGCGCCAGCAGTCAACCGAAACTAGCGGGAGGAATATACGAGCAGTACTTC
cdr3_aa: CASSQPKLAGGIYEQYF

v_call: TRBV29-1
cdr3_length: 16
clone_size: few
j_call: TRBJ2-1
d_call: -
cdr3_nt: TGCAGCGTTGCTTCAGGGGCCTTTTACTCCTACAATGAGCAGTTCTTC
cdr3_aa: CSVASGAFYSYNEQFF

v_call: TRBV7-9
cdr3_length: 12
clone_size: few
j_call: TRBJ1-5
d_call: -
cdr3_nt: TGTGCCAGCAGCTTAGGTAATCAGCCCCAGCATTTT
cdr3_aa: CASSLGNQPQHF

v_call: TRBV7-2
cdr3_length: 15
clone_size: -
j_call: TRBJ2-1
d_call: TRBD1
cdr3_nt: TGTGCCAGCAGCTTAAGGGGACAGGGGTACAATGAGCAGTTCTTC
cdr3_aa: CASSLRGQGYNEQFF

v_call: TRBV7-9
cdr3_length: 14
clone_size: -
j_call: TRBJ2-4
d_call: TRBD1
cdr3_nt: TGTGCCAGCAGCAGCGGGACAGGGGTGAACATTCAGTACTTC
cdr3_aa: CASSSGTGVNIQYF

v_call: TRBV15
cdr3_length: 14
clone_size: -
j_call: TRBJ2-7
d_call: TRBD1
cdr3_nt: TGTGCCACCAGCAGAGATAGACAGGGGAGAGAGCAGTACTTC
cdr3_aa: CATSRDRQGREQYF

v_call: TRBV2
cdr3_length: 13
clone_size: -
j_call: TRBJ1-4
d_call: -
cdr3_nt: TGTGCCAGCACGCCCTTCCCTAATGAAAAACTGTTTTTT
cdr3_aa: CASTPFPNEKLFF

v_call: TRBV28
cdr3_length: 17
clone_size: -
j_call: TRBJ2-4
d_call: -
cdr3_nt: TGTGCCAGCAGTCTAGGGGCGGGTCCTTCAGCCAAAAACATTCAGTACTTC
cdr3_aa: CASSLGAGPSAKNIQYF